This entry lists 28 T cell receptor beta chains sequenced from one sample in a study of Graves' ophthalmopathy and Graves' hyperthyroidism. The TCR beta CDR3 regions underwent amplification from RNA transcripts. Second-round multiplex PCR followed a first-round RT-PCR using HTBI primers. From the multiplex PCR reads, TCRdb called clonotypes with MiXCR, one entry per CDR3 protein. The sample gives 150,000 or so distinct CDR3 sequences, approximately 40% of which show up once; 7.5% to 10% is in the top ten. The specimen sequenced was peripheral blood. The receptors were sampled from a man younger than 45 with Graves' ophthalmopathy.

J is TRBJ2-7 and V is TRBV12-3 or TRBV12-4; TRBD1 matches 11 bases. CDR3 length: 15 amino acids. The trim removed 3 bases at V and 9 bases at J, leaving 10 bases unmatched. The CDR3 region has the DNA TGTGCCAGCAGTTTCTCCGGGACAGGGGGTGTTGGGCAGTACTTC. Amino acids: CASSFSGTGGVGQYF.

This CDR3 is CASSYVRGGYEQYF. In DNA form, the CDR3 reads TGTGCCAGCAGTTACGTCCGGGGGGGCTACGAGCAGTACTTC. The J gene is TRBJ2-7, the V gene TRBV6-5; 8 positions match TRBD2. The J segment lost 3 bases and the V segment lost 2 bases, leaving 3 bases of the junction unmatched. CDR1 is MNHEY, CDR2 SVGAGI, per germline. The CDR3 spans 14 residues.

The V gene is TRBV9, the J gene TRBJ1-5; 7 positions agree with TRBD1. This CDR3 comprises 11 residues. Trimming cost V 4 bases and J 13 bases; bases outside gene matches: 5. CDR1 is SGDLS, CDR2 YYNGEE, per germline. The CDR3 loop is CASSPGTEQHF. In nucleotides, the CDR3 is TGTGCCAGCAGCCCCGGGACAGAGCAGCATTTT.

This clonotype came up many times. The chain joins TRBV2 to TRBJ1-3; D uncertain. Germline-derived CDR1 and CDR2 are SNHLY and FYNNEI. CDR3 length equals 13 residues. The V and J ends lost 4 bases and 4 bases respectively, with 8 bases between them. The CDR3 bases are TGTGCCAGCAGTGGAGACATAGGAAACACCATATATTTT. This translates into CASSGDIGNTIYF.

Many counts were recorded for this clonotype. As DNA, the CDR3 is TGTGCCAGCAGTTATTACGGGCGTAGTGAAGCTTTCTTT. Its protein product is CASSYYGRSEAFF. J is TRBJ1-1 and V is TRBV6-2 or TRBV6-3; D not resolved. Looked up from germline, CDR1 is MNHEY and CDR2 is SVGEGT. The CDR3 is 13 amino acids. Trimming pared 3 bases from V and 7 bases from J, leaving 12 bases between.

At least ten counts were recorded for this clonotype. This chain uses TRBV7-9 with TRBJ2-7; 9 bases agree with TRBD1. The CDR3 runs 14 residues. Per the germline V gene, CDR1 is SEHNR and CDR2 is FQNEAQ (reference sequence). Trimming removed 4 bases from V and 3 bases from J; junction bases left unmatched: 4. CDR3 DNA: TGTGCCAGCAGCTCTACGGGACAGGGCTACGAGCAGTACTTC. The encoded protein is CASSSTGQGYEQYF. Full variable domain (remainder filled in from reference TRBV7-9 and TRBJ2-7): DTGVSQNPRHKITKRGQNVTFRCDPISEHNRLYWYRQTLGQGPEFLTYFQNEAQLEKSRLLSDRFSAERPKGSFSTLEIQRTEQGDSAMYLCASSSTGQGYEQYFGPGTRLTVT.

The table lists this clonotype with many counts. This chain connects TRBV27 to TRBJ1-2; D is unclear. The CDR3 is made up of 16 amino acids. Germline V gives CDR1 MNHEY, CDR2 SMNVEV (reference sequence). V was trimmed by 4 bases and J by 4 bases, leaving 19 bases between them. CDR3 in amino acids: CASSSPSRGSGYGYTF. In nucleotides, the CDR3 is TGTGCCAGCAGTTCCCCTTCCCGTGGGAGCGGCTATGGCTACACCTTC.

This clonotype was found many times. The chain is built from TRBV7-3 and TRBJ2-3, with no clear D. Trimming took 3 bases from V and 3 from J, leaving 4 bases between them. The CDR3 is 12 residues long. Germline CDR1 is SGHTA and CDR2 is FQGTGA. The CDR3 is CASSLGTDTQYF. The DNA of the CDR3 is TGTGCCAGCAGCTTGGGAACAGATACGCAGTATTTT. Full variable domain (remainder filled in from reference TRBV7-3 and TRBJ2-3): GAGVSQTPSNKVTEKGKYVELRCDPISGHTALYWYRQSLGQGPEFLIYFQGTGAADDSGLPNDRFFAVRPEGSVSTLKIQRTERGDSAVYLCASSLGTDTQYFGPGTRLTVL.

The chain joins TRBV6-1 to TRBJ2-7; maybe TRBD2 (6 bases). The CDR3 length is 17 residues. V lost 0 bases and J lost 0, with 15 bases in between. Germline CDR1 reads MNHNS; CDR2 reads SASEGT. CDR3 sequence reads: CASSEARRWEASYEQYF. The DNA for the CDR3 is TGTGCCAGCAGTGAAGCAAGGCGGTGGGAGGCCTCCTACGAGCAGTACTTC.

This clonotype occurred many times. The genes are TRBV28 and TRBJ2-7; maybe TRBD2 (6 bases). Trimming removed 5 bases at V and 3 bases at J, with 20 bases between. Germline-derived CDR1 and CDR2 are MDHEN and SYDVKM. The length of the CDR3 is 16 residues. CDR3 amino acids: CASSLPGLALNYEQYF. The CDR3 coding sequence is TGTGCCAGCAGTCTCCCGGGACTTGCCTTAAACTACGAGCAGTACTTC.

CDR3 DNA: TGTGCCAGCAGCAAAGGACACTACGAGCAGTACTTC. Its protein is CASSKGHYEQYF. The chain has TRBV12-3 or TRBV12-4 and TRBJ2-7; D perhaps matches TRBD1 (5 bases). The CDR3 covers 12 residues. V was pared by 6 bases and J by 3 bases, with 9 bases between.

There are many counts of this clonotype. The rearrangement uses TRBV6-1 and TRBJ1-5; D is unresolved. CDR1 and CDR2 (germline): MNHNS, SASEGT. V was pared by 4 bases and J by 2 bases, with 12 bases between. The CDR3 has 15 amino acids. CDR3 DNA sequence: TGTGCCAGCAGTGGCTCGGTGGGCGGCAATCAGCCCCAGCATTTT. Amino acid sequence: CASSGSVGGNQPQHF.

This chain links TRBV28 with TRBJ1-1; D gene unclear. The CDR3 covers 15 residues. V was clipped by 4 bases and J by 0 bases, with 12 bases between them. Per the germline V gene, CDR1 is MDHEN and CDR2 is SYDVKM. This CDR3 reads CASSSPREMNTEAFF. CDR3 sequence (DNA): TGTGCCAGCAGTTCCCCTAGGGAGATGAACACTGAAGCTTTCTTT.

This clonotype was found many times. CDR3 bases: TGTGCCAGCAGCACCGACCCGGCCTACGAGCAGTACTTC. Its protein is CASSTDPAYEQYF. This chain uses TRBV7-9 with TRBJ2-7, with D hard to call. Per germline, CDR1 SEHNR and CDR2 FQNEAQ (reference sequence). Trimming took 5 bases from V and 2 from J, leaving 10 bases between them. The CDR3 contains 13 residues.

This clonotype came up many times. V and J are TRBV7-2 and TRBJ2-7; 13 bases match TRBD2. Per germline, CDR1 SGHTA and CDR2 FQGNSA. With 5 bases clipped from V and 7 bases from J, the junction kept 8 bases outside the gene matches. CDR3 length: 15 amino acids. As DNA, the CDR3 is TGTGCCAGCAGCCCAGGGACTAGCGGGATAATGGAGCAGTACTTC. Its translation: CASSPGTSGIMEQYF.

The chain has TRBV6-5 and TRBJ1-1; no clear D. CDR1 is MNHEY, CDR2 SVGAGI, per germline. This CDR3 has 14 amino acids. Trimming took off 4 bases at V and 1 base at J, with 10 bases between the two ends. CDR3 nucleotides: TGTGCCAGCAGTTTTTCTCGACAGAACACTGAAGCTTTCTTT. This sequence encodes CASSFSRQNTEAFF.

The rearrangement joins TRBV6-1 to TRBJ1-5, with 8 bases fitting TRBD1. This CDR3 is built from 13 residues. V trimming: 8 bases; J trimming: 9 bases; junction bases outside the gene matches: 9. Germline CDR1 reads MNHNS; CDR2 reads SASEGT. The CDR3 is CASEGQERPPQHF. CDR3 DNA: TGTGCCAGCGAGGGACAGGAAAGACCGCCCCAGCATTTT.

The table lists this clonotype with many counts. A read error may be the cause here, since a much bigger clone is one base away. As the CDR3 is not closed by the conserved phenylalanine or tryptophan, this likely results from a read error. The chain is built from TRBV11-2 and TRBJ1-2; D remains unclear. The CDR3 loop spans 13 amino acids. V gave up 1 base and J gave up 2 bases, with 5 bases separating them. The V gene's germline CDR1 is SGHAT and CDR2 FQNNGV. The CDR3 coding sequence is TGTGCCAGCAGCTTAGCAGAAAACTATGGCTACACCTCC. Its protein product is CASSLAENYGYTS.

This clonotype was picked up many times. J is TRBJ2-7 and V is TRBV7-9; D unclear. The germline V gene has CDR1 SEHNR and CDR2 FQNEAQ (reference sequence). V gave up 5 bases and J gave up 4 bases, with 12 bases separating them. The CDR3 covers 13 residues. CDR3 region: CASSPSDGYEQYF. The CDR3 nucleotides read TGTGCCAGCAGCCCGTCTGACGGTTACGAGCAGTACTTC. Complete variable domain (other parts from reference TRBV7-9 and TRBJ2-7): DTGVSQNPRHKITKRGQNVTFRCDPISEHNRLYWYRQTLGQGPEFLTYFQNEAQLEKSRLLSDRFSAERPKGSFSTLEIQRTEQGDSAMYLCASSPSDGYEQYFGPGTRLTVT.

Many counts were recorded for this clonotype. The genes are TRBV24-1 and TRBJ2-2; possibly TRBD1 for D (5 bases). Trimming stripped 5 bases from V and 1 base from J, with 13 bases between. Per the germline V gene, CDR1 is KGHDR and CDR2 is SFDVKD. The CDR3 runs to 16 residues. DNA of the CDR3: TGTGCCACCAGTGCACCAGGGAATTTGAACACCGGGGAGCTGTTTTTT. Residues: CATSAPGNLNTGELFF.

This clonotype was counted at least ten times. This chain connects TRBV29-1 to TRBJ1-1, with D hard to call. The CDR3 extends over 12 amino acids. Trimming took off 6 bases at V and 4 bases at J, with 12 bases between the two ends. Germline V CDR1 and CDR2: SQVTM, ANQGSEA. Here the CDR3 reads CSVQSYTTEAFF. The CDR3 DNA is TGCAGCGTCCAGTCTTATACCACTGAAGCTTTCTTT.

This clonotype was picked up many times. This CDR3 reads CASRWNYEQYF. CDR3 nucleotide sequence: TGTGCCAGCAGGTGGAACTACGAGCAGTACTTC. V and J are TRBV6-2 or TRBV6-3 and TRBJ2-7; D is unclear. V shed 6 bases and J shed 3 bases, with 6 bases lying between them. Germline V lookup: CDR1 MNHEY, CDR2 SVGEGT. The length of the CDR3 is 11 residues.

This clonotype was recorded at least ten times. The chain is built from TRBV7-2 and TRBJ2-7; D is possibly TRBD1 (5 bases). The germline CDR1 and CDR2 sequences are SGHTA and FQGNSA. The CDR3 consists of 15 residues. V lost 5 bases and J lost 6, with 20 bases in between. This CDR3 is CASSNRVKGVSEQYF. The CDR3 DNA is TGTGCCAGCAGCAACCGGGTCAAAGGGGTCTCCGAGCAGTACTTC.

The V gene is TRBV28, the J gene TRBJ2-5; no clear D. This CDR3 spans 14 amino acids. The V gene's germline CDR1 is MDHEN and CDR2 SYDVKM. V was clipped by 5 bases and J by 5 bases, with 15 bases between them. The DNA of the CDR3 is TGTGCCAGCAGTCCGAGCTCAGCCGGGGAGACCCAGTACTTC. Translated, it gives CASSPSSAGETQYF.

This clonotype has ten or more counts. DNA for the CDR3: TGCAGTGCTAGAGGTAGCGGGAGGGGCGGCTACGAGCAGTACTTC. Its translation: CSARGSGRGGYEQYF. The V call is TRBV20-1, the J call TRBJ2-7, with 11 nucleotides matching TRBD2. This CDR3 comprises 15 residues. V was clipped by 1 base and J by 3 bases; unmatched bases: 5. Germline lookup yields CDR1 DFQATT and CDR2 SNEGSKA (reference sequence).

V usage is TRBV24-1 and J usage is TRBJ2-5; D unresolved. With 5 bases removed from V and 5 bases from J, the gap between germline ends came to 11 bases. The CDR3 is 13 residues long. The germline V gene encodes CDR1 KGHDR and CDR2 SFDVKD. The CDR3 region has the DNA TGTGCCACCAGTGCTTCCGGAATCGAGACCCAGTACTTC. Residues: CATSASGIETQYF.

Many counts were recorded for this clonotype. The chain links TRBV6-2 or TRBV6-3 to TRBJ1-5; no firm D call. This CDR3 is 15 amino acids long. CDR1 is MNHEY, CDR2 SVGEGT, per germline. V lost 4 bases and J lost 5, with 15 bases in between. DNA for the CDR3: TGTGCCAGCAGTTGGTTATCGAACCCCGATCAGCCCCAGCATTTT. Translating gives CASSWLSNPDQPQHF.

This clonotype was seen at least ten times. The chain combines TRBV30 with TRBJ1-2; D ambiguous. V lost 3 bases, J lost 4 bases, and 12 bases lay in between. In germline, CDR1 is GTSNPN, CDR2 SVGIG (reference sequence). The CDR3 is made up of 13 amino acids. CDR3 bases: TGTGCCTGGAGCGCTACGGGGTTCTATGGCTACACCTTC. Its translation is CAWSATGFYGYTF.